This record covers a single TCR beta chain. These data are taken from a study of OX40 agonist ivuxolimab in advanced cancers. TCRdb keeps only in-frame clones here, not all; method: immunoSEQ multiplex PCR. Among about 71,000 clones, roughly 81% were seen once, and the ten largest hold about 5%. Germline lookup yields CDR1 SGHNT and CDR2 YENEEA. This CDR3 spans 13 amino acids. V was cut by 5 bases and J by 3 bases, with 10 bases left in between. The chain employs TRBV11-3 and TRBJ1-2; D ambiguous. The specimen was CD4+ or CD8+ T cells sorted from blood, collected in a trial of the OX40 agonist ivuxolimab. The sequence was obtained from an adult with an advanced solid tumor such as melanoma, head and neck, liver or kidney cancer. The CDR3 DNA reads TGTGCCAGCAGCCGAGGGAGGGACTATGGCTACACCTTC. Amino acids: CASSRGRDYGYTF.